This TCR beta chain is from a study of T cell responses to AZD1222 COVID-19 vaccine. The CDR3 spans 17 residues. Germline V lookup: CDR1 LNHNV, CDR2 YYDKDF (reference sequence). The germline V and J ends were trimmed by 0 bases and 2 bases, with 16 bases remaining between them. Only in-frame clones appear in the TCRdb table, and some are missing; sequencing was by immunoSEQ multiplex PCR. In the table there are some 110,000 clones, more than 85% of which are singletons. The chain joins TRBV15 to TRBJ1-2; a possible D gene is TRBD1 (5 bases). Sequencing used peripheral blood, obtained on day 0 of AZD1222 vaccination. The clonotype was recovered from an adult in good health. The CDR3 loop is CATSRDRFFGGNYGYTF. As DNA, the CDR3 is TGTGCCACCAGCAGAGATCGTTTTTTCGGGGGGAACTATGGCTACACCTTC.